This T cell receptor (beta chain) was obtained from a study of blood T cell repertoires in COVID-19. Assay used: immunoSEQ multiplex PCR; TCRdb lists only in-frame clones, some missing. This repertoire shows 70,000 to 95,000 clones, about 82% found once; its top ten account for roughly 25%. Trimming left V 4 bases short and J 8 bases short, with 21 bases between. There are 16 residues in the CDR3. Per germline, CDR1 SGHKS and CDR2 YYEKEE (reference sequence). This clone was detected once. The specimen was peripheral blood. The sequence was collected from a human donor in a cohort sampled during active COVID-19. The gene calls are TRBV5-5 and TRBJ1-4; possibly TRBD1 for D (6 bases). CDR3 coding DNA: TGTGCCAGCAGCCCAAAACCTGGGGGGGCGCAGGAAAAACTGTTTTTT. This encodes CASSPKPGGAQEKLFF.